The next 8 T cell receptor beta chains were all read from a single sample in a study of human T cells and chemical hapten exposure (dated by TCRdb to about 2021). Libraries came from RACE. Sequencing used a NextSeq 500. In TCRdb, the public reads were trimmed at Q25 with fastp and aligned with MiXCR, with productive beta chains retained. Merged by CDR3 protein, the rows form single entries marked with the most common genes and DNA. Recorded for this sample are approximately 370,000 distinct CDR3 sequences; 4.5% to 5.5% of them occurred a single time. The ten biggest clones cover roughly 8.2% of the sample. The sample's time point, from its label and the paper: pre-sensitization, week 0. Sample treatment or condition, as interpreted from the label and publication: therapeutic diphenylcyclopropenone sensitization with weekly scalp DPC. Specimen: whole blood, collected in connection with sensitization to the hapten diphenylcyclopropenone (DPC). Every receptor here comes from a young woman with alopecia areata. Some clones in this sample may be carry-over from other donors' samples.

The chain employs TRBV6-6 and TRBJ2-2; 7 bases map to TRBD1. The CDR3 totals 15 residues. V lost 6 bases and J lost 4; bases outside the gene matches: 8. Germline CDR1 reads MNHNY; CDR2 reads SVGAGI (reference sequence). The CDR3, as DNA: TGTGCCAGCAGCACAGGGGTCCCCGGCACCGGGGAGCTGTTTTTT. Its translation is CASSTGVPGTGELFF.

This chain connects TRBV10-3 to TRBJ2-2, with D uncertain. V lost 7 bases and J 2 bases, leaving 11 bases between the germline ends. This CDR3 is 14 amino acids long. The germline gives CDR1 ENHRY, CDR2 SYGVKD. In DNA form, the CDR3 reads TGTGCCATCAATGCGGCAGGAAACACCGGGGAGCTGTTTTTT. It translates to CAINAAGNTGELFF.

The chain combines TRBV6-2 or TRBV6-3 with TRBJ2-3; tentative D call: TRBD1 (6 bases). The length of the CDR3 is 14 residues. Germline V gene lookup returns CDR1 MNHEY and CDR2 SVGEGT. V was cut by 4 bases and J by 2 bases, with 10 bases left in between. CDR3 DNA sequence: TGTGCCAGCAGTTCACAGGGTTCCACAGATACGCAGTATTTT. Amino acid sequence: CASSSQGSTDTQYF.

This clonotype was picked up a small number of times. The chain couples TRBV10-3 to TRBJ1-1; perhaps TRBD1 as D (6 bases). The V gene lost 3 bases and the J gene lost 5 bases, with 7 bases spanning the gap. This CDR3 spans 12 amino acids. Germline V gene lookup returns CDR1 ENHRY and CDR2 SYGVKD. CDR3 in DNA: TGTGCCATCAGTGACCAGGGGACTGAAGCTTTCTTT. Residues: CAISDQGTEAFF.

The V gene is TRBV12-3 or TRBV12-4, the J gene TRBJ2-3, with 12 bases matching TRBD2. The CDR3 sequence is 17 residues long. Losses at the gene ends were 6 bases for V and 4 bases for J; bases not matched to a gene: 11. The chain's CDR3 is CASSRRWTSGEPDTQYF. CDR3 sequence (DNA): TGTGCCAGCAGCCGGCGATGGACTAGCGGGGAACCAGATACGCAGTATTTT.

In this sample, this clonotype turned up a few times. This sequence joins TRBV20-1 and TRBJ2-2, with 7 bases identical to TRBD1. The CDR3 is made up of 14 amino acids. The germline gives CDR1 DFQATT, CDR2 SNEGSKA (reference sequence). Losses at the gene ends were 1 base for V and 10 bases for J; bases not matched to a gene: 9. CDR3 loop: CSARVPGGVMELFF. CDR3 DNA: TGCAGTGCTAGAGTGCCAGGGGGAGTAATGGAGCTGTTTTTT.

The chain joins TRBV6-5 to TRBJ1-4; D is possibly TRBD1 (5 bases). CDR1 and CDR2 (germline): MNHEY, SVGAGI. The CDR3 contains 14 residues. Trimming removed 0 bases at V and 7 bases at J, with 9 bases between. CDR3: CASSYSGDSEKLFF. As DNA, the CDR3 is TGTGCCAGCAGTTACTCGGGGGACTCTGAAAAACTGTTTTTT.

This clonotype was found a few times. J is TRBJ2-5 and V is TRBV5-5; D is tentatively TRBD1 or TRBD2 (5 bases each). This CDR3 spans 14 amino acids. Germline CDR1 reads SGHKS; CDR2 reads YYEKEE (reference sequence). Deletions cut 3 bases from V and 1 base from J, with 10 bases between. The CDR3 bases are TGTGCCAGCAGCTGGGGCCGGGGCCAAGAGACCCAGTACTTC. This translates into CASSWGRGQETQYF.